The subject of this entry is one T cell receptor (beta chain). These data come from a study of CD8 T cells in Susac syndrome. V was shortened by 11 bases and J by 0 bases, with 11 bases between the two germline ends. Looked up from germline, CDR1 is SGHTA and CDR2 is FQGNSA. This CDR3 has 13 amino acids. RNA totalling about 0.45 to 1 ug underwent reverse transcription with random hexamers. Amplification of TCR beta CDR3 across 54 Vbeta and 13 Jbeta was performed with immunoSEQ multiplex PCR. TCRdb itself ran the immunoSEQ multiplex PCR reads through MiXCR, one entry per CDR3 protein. The sample has approximately 100,000 distinct CDR3 sequences; around 90% are singletons.

The chain joins TRBV7-2 to TRBJ1-5, with a weak D call TRBD1 (5 bases). The source material was CD8+ T cells from PBMCs. This clonotype originated in a human donor in good health. CDR3 sequence reads: CAGAQDSNQPQHF. As DNA, the CDR3 is TGTGCCGGGGCCCAGGATAGCAATCAGCCCCAGCATTTT.